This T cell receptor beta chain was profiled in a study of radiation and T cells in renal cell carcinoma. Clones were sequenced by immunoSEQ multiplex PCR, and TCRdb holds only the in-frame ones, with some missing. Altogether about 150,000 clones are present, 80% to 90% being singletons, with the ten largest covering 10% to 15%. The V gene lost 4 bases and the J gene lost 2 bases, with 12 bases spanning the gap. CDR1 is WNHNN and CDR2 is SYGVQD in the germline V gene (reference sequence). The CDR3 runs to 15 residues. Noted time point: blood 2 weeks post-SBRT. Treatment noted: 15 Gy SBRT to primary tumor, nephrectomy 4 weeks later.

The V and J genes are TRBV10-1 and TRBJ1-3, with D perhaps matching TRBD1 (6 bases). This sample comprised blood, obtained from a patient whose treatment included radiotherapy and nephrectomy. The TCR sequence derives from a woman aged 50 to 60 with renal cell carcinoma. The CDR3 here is CASSAGERAGNTIYF. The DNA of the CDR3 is TGCGCCAGCAGTGCAGGGGAAAGGGCTGGAAACACCATATATTTT.